Included here is one T cell receptor beta chain sequence, with context. There is no known antigen for this receptor. Base qualities are not provided; no much larger clone lies one nucleotide away. The data are from a study of graft-versus-host responses after intestinal transplantation (TCRdb year 2021). As for the study more broadly: The transplants that recipients got were multivisceral, liver-intestinal, or isolated intestinal. Rather than going through the commercial service, samples from a few later patients were sequenced in-house on an Illumina MiSeq and processed with MiXCR. A cohort of about two dozen intestinal transplant recipients, including one retransplant, was enrolled, and a few patients lacking pretransplant specimens were excluded. Donor T cell macrochimerism was defined as a peak of at least 4% donor T cells among recipient peripheral blood mononuclear cells. After intestinal transplantation, graft-versus-host and host-versus-graft alloreactive T cell clones were followed in the graft, circulation and bone marrow using bulk TCR-beta CDR3 sequencing. Anti-thymocyte globulin induction was given to all recipients, followed by maintenance tacrolimus and steroids for approximately three years. Alloreactive clones were identified by sequencing pre-transplant mixed lymphocyte reaction products and comparing these products with unstimulated pre-transplant donor and recipient T cells. Paper-wide results and their limitations: GvH clones were found in recipient bone marrow, and some of the GvH clones appeared earlier in ileal mucosa or blood, which is consistent with an intestinal mucosal origin. The relatively low number and heterogeneity of intestinal transplant patients limited the conclusions. Early after transplant, peak levels of circulating GvH clones were found to be associated with declines in HvG clones. High GvH to HvG T cell clonal ratios were observed in the allografts of patients with donor T cell macrochimerism.

The library was made by the immunoSEQ multiplex PCR assay. In most patients, genomic DNA was isolated using the Qiagen DNeasy Blood and Tissue Kit and sent frozen to Adaptive Biotechnologies for TCR sequencing. High-throughput TCR-beta CDR3 sequencing of genomic DNA from most patients was performed by Adaptive Biotechnologies. The original pipeline was this. Adaptive's ImmunoSEQ software was the source of the TCR sequencing data for about 17 patients, while three other patients were processed with MiXCR and VDJtools. To correct CD4 versus CD8 sorting errors, any sequence found in both subsets at a frequency ratio below 5:1 was removed. Because the origin of CDR3 nucleotide sequences shared between donor and recipient could not be assigned, those sequences were removed. At least 2-fold expansion over unstimulated cells and a minimum CFSE-low frequency of 0.002% (template counts) or 0.001% (read counts) were required for clones to be classified as alloreactive. Clones were considered mappable if detected in sequenced pre-transplant spleen, lymph node, or MLR CFSE-low populations of the donor or recipient. Cumulative frequency of alloreactive clones was calculated as a percentage of all sequences weighted by copy number. What TCRdb holds here is the immuneACCESS table cut down to in-frame rearrangements. Part of the clones is not present; checked against another copy, under half of the missing clones reflect an unresolved V gene, and the others are unexplained. The DNA was the basis for D and trimming; V, J and clone size are from that table. Here the sample has about 82,000 clones; 91% occur a single time. The ten largest clonotypes hold approximately 0.3% of the sample.

The time point label here, explained by the study, means: cells obtained before transplantation from donor or recipient. CD3+CD4+ and CD3+CD8+ populations were FACS-sorted from unstimulated pre-transplant donor and recipient cells taken from spleen or lymph nodes. The material was unstimulated CD4+ T cells sorted from spleen or lymph node cells, obtained before transplant. This TCR was recovered from a human donor who was the organ donor for an intestinal transplant.

The sequenced DNA: TGTGCCATCAGTGATCGGGACTTCCTGAACACTGAAGCTTTCTTT. This encodes CAISDRDFLNTEAFF. The chain joins TRBV10-3 to TRBJ1-1, and the D gene may be TRBD1, 5 bases matching. V and J lose 3 bases and 0 bases, and a span of 11 bases separates them. The CDR3 goes from the cysteine to the phenylalanine over 15 residues. Only the CDR3 DNA stays, 45 bases, in frame from base 1. Taken from the germline V gene, the CDR1 and CDR2 loops are ENHRY and SYGVKD.